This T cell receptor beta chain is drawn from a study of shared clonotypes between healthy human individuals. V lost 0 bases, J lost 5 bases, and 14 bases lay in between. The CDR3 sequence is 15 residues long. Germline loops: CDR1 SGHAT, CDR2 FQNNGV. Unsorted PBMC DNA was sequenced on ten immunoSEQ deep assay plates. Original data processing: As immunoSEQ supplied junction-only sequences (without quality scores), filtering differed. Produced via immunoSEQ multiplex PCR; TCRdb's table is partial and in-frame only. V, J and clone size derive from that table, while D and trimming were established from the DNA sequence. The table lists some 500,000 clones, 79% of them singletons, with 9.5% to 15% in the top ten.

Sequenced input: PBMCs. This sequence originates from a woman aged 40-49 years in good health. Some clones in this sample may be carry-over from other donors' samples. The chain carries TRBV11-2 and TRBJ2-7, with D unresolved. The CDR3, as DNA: TGTGCCAGCAGCTTAGAAGTTGTGGGTGCCCACGAGCAGTACTTC. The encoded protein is CASSLEVVGAHEQYF.